A selection of T cell receptor beta chains follows, all from one sample in a study of T cell responses to AZD1222 COVID-19 vaccine. Profiling relied on immunoSEQ multiplex PCR, and the TCRdb table lists in-frame clones only, not all of them. The data contain over 40,000 clones, about 83% of them seen just once; the ten biggest clones take up over 40%. The sample in question was peripheral blood, obtained on day 0 of AZD1222 vaccination. These receptors were obtained from an adult in good health. The CDR3 runs from the conserved cysteine through the conserved F or W. The order of the fields is J gene, V gene, clone size, D gene, CDR3 protein, CDR3 DNA. D genes are given only for firm matches. Clone size is given for some rows only: seen once, a few or many times, or a class if the clone is expanded.

>TRBJ2-5|TRBV5-6|once|TRBD2
CASSSPSGGELIQETQYF
TGTGCCAGCAGCTCACCGAGCGGGGGCGAACTGATCCAAGAGACCCAGTACTTC
>TRBJ1-6|TRBV5-4|few|.
CASGEGSSYNSPLHF
TGTGCCAGCGGGGAGGGGAGCTCCTATAATTCACCCCTCCACTTT
>TRBJ2-7|TRBV3-1/TRBV3-2|.|TRBD1
CASSQGTGGSEQYF
TGTGCCAGCAGCCAAGGGACAGGGGGCAGTGAGCAGTACTTC
>TRBJ1-1|TRBV7-8|few|.
CASSLDNKHTEAFF
TGTGCCAGCAGCTTAGACAACAAACACACTGAAGCTTTCTTT
>TRBJ2-5|TRBV6-5|.|TRBD2
CASSLASGETQYF
TGTGCCAGCAGTTTGGCTAGCGGCGAGACCCAGTACTTC
>TRBJ1-2|TRBV30|few|.
CACPLPSFYGYTF
TGTGCCTGTCCTCTACCGTCCTTCTATGGCTACACCTTC
>TRBJ1-6|TRBV6-5|.|TRBD1
CASIPTGYMDSPLHF
TGTGCCAGCATTCCGACAGGGTATATGGATTCACCCCTCCACTTT
>TRBJ2-7|TRBV2|.|.
CASSESGYEQYF
TGTGCCAGCAGTGAATCAGGATACGAGCAGTACTTC
>TRBJ2-3|TRBV30|.|TRBD2
CAWKGGGRYSTDTQYF
TGTGCCTGGAAGGGCGGGGGACGATATAGCACAGATACGCAGTATTTT
>TRBJ1-1|TRBV5-1|.|.
CASSSQEGGVNTEAFF
TGCGCCAGCAGCTCCCAGGAAGGAGGGGTGAACACTGAAGCTTTCTTT
>TRBJ1-1|TRBV7-8|once|TRBD1
CASSVYPGGTEAFF
TGTGCCAGCAGCGTTTACCCAGGGGGGACTGAAGCTTTCTTT
>TRBJ1-6|TRBV7-9|once|.
CASSLEPHSPLHF
TGTGCCAGCAGCTTAGAACCTCATTCACCCCTCCACTTT
>TRBJ1-2|TRBV20-1|.|.
CSAHELYGYTF
TGCAGTGCTCATGAGCTCTATGGCTACACCTTC
>TRBJ1-4|TRBV7-9|.|.
CASSGGTASNEKLFF
TGTGCCAGCAGCGGGGGGACGGCCAGTAATGAAAAACTGTTTTTT
>TRBJ1-1|TRBV7-6|.|TRBD1
CASLGGAGTEAFF
TGTGCCAGCCTAGGGGGCGCGGGCACTGAAGCTTTCTTT
>TRBJ1-3|TRBV7-9|.|TRBD1
CASSGPGQGPSGNTIYF
TGTGCCAGCAGCGGACCGGGACAGGGGCCCTCTGGAAACACCATATATTTT
>TRBJ2-4|TRBV30|.|TRBD1
CAWSGGTGDTKNIQYF
TGTGCCTGGAGTGGGGGGACAGGGGATACCAAAAACATTCAGTACTTC
>TRBJ2-7|TRBV10-3|.|TRBD1
CAIRGTGPDEQYF
TGTGCCATCAGGGGGACAGGGCCCGACGAGCAGTACTTC
>TRBJ2-3|TRBV7-8|.|.
CASSPPRADTQYF
TGTGCCAGCAGCCCCCCTCGGGCAGATACGCAGTATTTT
>TRBJ1-5|TRBV29-1|few|TRBD1
CSVEAGQSSNQPQHF
TGCAGCGTTGAAGCGGGACAGTCTAGCAATCAGCCCCAGCATTTT
>TRBJ2-1|TRBV6-5|.|.
CASQTGPTEQFF
TGTGCCAGCCAAACGGGACCCACCGAGCAGTTCTTC
>TRBJ2-1|TRBV19|few|.
CASSMNAKFRYEQFF
TGTGCCAGTAGTATGAACGCCAAATTTAGATATGAGCAGTTCTTC
>TRBJ1-1|TRBV9|few|TRBD1
CASSAPRTGADAEAFF
TGTGCCAGCAGCGCGCCGCGGACAGGGGCGGATGCTGAAGCTTTCTTT